The clone carrying this T cell receptor (beta chain) was found many times. Its target is not known. The same CDR3 can be traced to other DNA sequences in this sample. Method: immunoSEQ multiplex PCR; TCRdb's copy keeps in-frame clones and lacks some. The sample contains 950,000 to 1,100,000 clones, about 70% of which appear only once. This specimen comes from a study of shared clonotypes between healthy human individuals. Study-level findings and limits: Only blood was sampled; tissue repertoires likely differ.

The clonotype originates from a man younger than 35 in good health. Sequencing was performed on memory CD4+ T cells sorted from blood. Indicated subset: CD45RA-negative fraction.

The CDR3 spells CASSEGTGTYEQYF. The CDR3 bases are TGCGCCAGCAGTGAAGGAACAGGGACCTACGAGCAGTACTTC. The chain carries TRBV10-1 and TRBJ2-7, with D possibly TRBD1 on 6 matching bases. This CDR3 is built from 14 residues. Deletions cut 3 bases from V and 2 bases from J, with 11 bases between. In germline, CDR1 is WNHNN, CDR2 SYGVQD (reference sequence).